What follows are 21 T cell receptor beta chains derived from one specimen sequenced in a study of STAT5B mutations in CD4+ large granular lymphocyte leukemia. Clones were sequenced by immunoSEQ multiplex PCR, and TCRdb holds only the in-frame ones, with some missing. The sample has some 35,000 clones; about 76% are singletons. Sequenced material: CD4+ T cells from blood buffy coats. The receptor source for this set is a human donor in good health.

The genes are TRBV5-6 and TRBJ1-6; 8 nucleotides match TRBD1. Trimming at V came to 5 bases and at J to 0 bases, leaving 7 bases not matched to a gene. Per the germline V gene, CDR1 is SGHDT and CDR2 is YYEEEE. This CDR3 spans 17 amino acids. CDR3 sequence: CASSWGQESSYNSPLHF. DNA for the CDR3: TGTGCCAGCAGTTGGGGACAGGAGAGCTCCTATAATTCACCCCTCCACTTT.

The CDR3 reads CASSVEAGGRGTEAFF. In DNA form, the CDR3 reads TGTGCCAGCAGCGTAGAGGCAGGGGGCCGCGGCACTGAAGCTTTCTTT. The chain has TRBV9 and TRBJ1-1; 8 bases fit TRBD1. This CDR3 spans 16 amino acids. Germline assignment: CDR1 SGDLS and CDR2 YYNGEE. V lost 0 bases, J lost 4 bases, and 8 bases stayed unmatched.

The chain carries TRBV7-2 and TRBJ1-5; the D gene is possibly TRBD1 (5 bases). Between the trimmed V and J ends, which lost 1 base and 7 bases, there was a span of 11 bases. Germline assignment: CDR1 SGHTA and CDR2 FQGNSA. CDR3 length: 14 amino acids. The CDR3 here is CASSLVQGGQPQHF. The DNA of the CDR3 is TGTGCCAGCAGCTTAGTGCAGGGAGGACAGCCCCAGCATTTT.

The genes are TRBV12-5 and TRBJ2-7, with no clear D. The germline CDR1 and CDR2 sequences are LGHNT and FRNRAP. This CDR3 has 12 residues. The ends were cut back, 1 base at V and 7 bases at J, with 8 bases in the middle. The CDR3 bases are TGTGCTAGTGGTTTGGGGGCCGGGGAGCAGTACTTC. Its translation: CASGLGAGEQYF.

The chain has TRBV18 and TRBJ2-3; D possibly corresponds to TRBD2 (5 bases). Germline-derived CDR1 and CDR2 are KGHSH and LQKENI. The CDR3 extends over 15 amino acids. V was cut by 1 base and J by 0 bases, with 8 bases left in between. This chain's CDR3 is CASSPLPGSTDTQYF. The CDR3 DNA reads TGTGCCAGCTCACCACTTCCGGGGAGCACAGATACGCAGTATTTT.

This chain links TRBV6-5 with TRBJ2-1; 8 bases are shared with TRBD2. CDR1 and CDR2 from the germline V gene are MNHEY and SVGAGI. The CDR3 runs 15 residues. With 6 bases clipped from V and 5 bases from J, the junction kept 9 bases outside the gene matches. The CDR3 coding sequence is TGTGCCAGCAGCCGGACGGGACTAGACAACAATGAGCAGTTCTTC. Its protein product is CASSRTGLDNNEQFF.

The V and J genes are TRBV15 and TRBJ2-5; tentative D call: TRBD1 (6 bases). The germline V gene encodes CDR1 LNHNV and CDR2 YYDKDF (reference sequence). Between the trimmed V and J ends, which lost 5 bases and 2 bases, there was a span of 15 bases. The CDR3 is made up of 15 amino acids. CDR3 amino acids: CATSGSLGTQETQYF. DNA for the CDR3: TGTGCCACCAGCGGTTCATTAGGGACACAAGAGACCCAGTACTTC.

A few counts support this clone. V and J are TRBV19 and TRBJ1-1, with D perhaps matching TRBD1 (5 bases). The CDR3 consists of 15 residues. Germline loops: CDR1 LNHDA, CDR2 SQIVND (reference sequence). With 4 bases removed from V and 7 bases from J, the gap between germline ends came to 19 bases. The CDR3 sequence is CASSTRDGYRGEAFF. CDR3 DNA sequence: TGTGCCAGTAGTACCCGGGACGGCTACCGAGGTGAAGCTTTCTTT. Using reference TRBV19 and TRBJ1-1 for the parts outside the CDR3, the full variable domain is DGGITQSPKYLFRKEGQNVTLSCEQNLNHDAMYWYRQDPGQGLRLIYYSQIVNDFQKGDIAEGYSVSREKKESFPLTVTSAQKNPTAFYLCASSTRDGYRGEAFFGQGTRLTVV.

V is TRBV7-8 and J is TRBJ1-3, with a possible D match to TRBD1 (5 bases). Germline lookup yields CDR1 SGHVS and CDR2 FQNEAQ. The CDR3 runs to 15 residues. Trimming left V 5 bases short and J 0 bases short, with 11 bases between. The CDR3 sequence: CASSLGLNSGNTIYF. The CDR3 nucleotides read TGTGCCAGCAGCCTGGGACTAAACTCTGGAAACACCATATATTTT.

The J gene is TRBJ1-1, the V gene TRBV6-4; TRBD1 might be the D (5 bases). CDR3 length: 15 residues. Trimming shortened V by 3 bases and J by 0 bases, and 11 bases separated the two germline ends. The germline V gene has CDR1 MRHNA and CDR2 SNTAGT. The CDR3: CASSEGPTLNTEAFF. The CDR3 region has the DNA TGTGCCAGCAGTGAGGGACCCACTTTGAACACTGAAGCTTTCTTT.

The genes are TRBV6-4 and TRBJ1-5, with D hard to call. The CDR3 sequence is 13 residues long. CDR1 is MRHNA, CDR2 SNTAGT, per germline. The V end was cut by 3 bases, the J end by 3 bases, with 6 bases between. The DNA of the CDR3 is TGTGCCAGCAGTGAAACGGACAATCAGCCCCAGCATTTT. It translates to CASSETDNQPQHF.

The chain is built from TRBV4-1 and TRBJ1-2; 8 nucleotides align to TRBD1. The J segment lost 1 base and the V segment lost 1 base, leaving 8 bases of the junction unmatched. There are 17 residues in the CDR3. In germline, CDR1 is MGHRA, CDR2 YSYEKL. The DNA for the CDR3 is TGCGCCAGCAGCCAAGCTGGGACAGGCCGACTTAACTATGGCTACACCTTC. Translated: CASSQAGTGRLNYGYTF.

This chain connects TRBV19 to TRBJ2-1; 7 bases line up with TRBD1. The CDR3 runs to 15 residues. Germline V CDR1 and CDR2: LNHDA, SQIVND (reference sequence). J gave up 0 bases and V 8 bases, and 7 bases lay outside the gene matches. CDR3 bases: TGTGCCAGTGCCAGGGGGTTCAACTCCTACAATGAGCAGTTCTTC. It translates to CASARGFNSYNEQFF.

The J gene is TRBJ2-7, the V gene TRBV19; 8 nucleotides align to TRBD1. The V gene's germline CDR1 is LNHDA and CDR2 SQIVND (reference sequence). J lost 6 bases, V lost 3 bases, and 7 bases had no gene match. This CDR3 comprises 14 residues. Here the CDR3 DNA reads TGTGCCAGTAGTATCGGGGCAGGGGGCCGCGAGCAGTACTTC. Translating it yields CASSIGAGGREQYF.

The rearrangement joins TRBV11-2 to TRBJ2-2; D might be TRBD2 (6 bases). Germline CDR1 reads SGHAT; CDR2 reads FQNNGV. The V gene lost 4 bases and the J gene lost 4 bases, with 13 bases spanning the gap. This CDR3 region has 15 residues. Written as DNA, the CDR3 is TGTGCCAGCAGCTCCCGGGACTCGCCCACCGGGGAGCTGTTTTTT. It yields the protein CASSSRDSPTGELFF.

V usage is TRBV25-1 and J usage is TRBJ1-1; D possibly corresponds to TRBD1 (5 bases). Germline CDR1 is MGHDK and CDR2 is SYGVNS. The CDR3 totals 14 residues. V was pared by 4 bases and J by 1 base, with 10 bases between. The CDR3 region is CASSAGDRNTEAFF. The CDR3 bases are TGTGCCAGCAGTGCGGGAGACAGGAACACTGAAGCTTTCTTT.

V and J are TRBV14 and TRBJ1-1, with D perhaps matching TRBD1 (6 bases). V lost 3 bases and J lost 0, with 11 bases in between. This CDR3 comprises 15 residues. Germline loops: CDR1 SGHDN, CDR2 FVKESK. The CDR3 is CASSHGGLMNTEAFF. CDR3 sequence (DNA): TGTGCCAGCAGCCACGGGGGGCTCATGAACACTGAAGCTTTCTTT.

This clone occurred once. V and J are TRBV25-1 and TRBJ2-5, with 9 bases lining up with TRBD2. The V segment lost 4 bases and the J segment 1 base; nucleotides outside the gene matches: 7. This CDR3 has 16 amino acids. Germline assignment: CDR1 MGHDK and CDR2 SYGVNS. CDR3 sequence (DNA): TGTGCCAGCAGTGCGGGAATAGCGGGAGTCCAAGAGACCCAGTACTTC. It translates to CASSAGIAGVQETQYF. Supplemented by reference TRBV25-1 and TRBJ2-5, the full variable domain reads EADIYQTPRYLVIGTGKKITLECSQTMGHDKMYWYQQDPGMELHLIHYSYGVNSTEKGDLSSESTVSRIRTEHFPLTLESARPSHTSQYLCASSAGIAGVQETQYFGPGTRLLVL.

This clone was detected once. The CDR3 spells CASRPGGNNYGYTF. CDR3 coding DNA: TGTGCCAGCAGACCAGGGGGAAACAACTATGGCTACACCTTC. V gene TRBV27 combines with J gene TRBJ1-2, with 7 positions matching TRBD1. V lost 6 bases and J lost 2; bases outside the gene matches: 6. The CDR3 length is 14 residues. Germline lookup yields CDR1 MNHEY and CDR2 SMNVEV (reference sequence).

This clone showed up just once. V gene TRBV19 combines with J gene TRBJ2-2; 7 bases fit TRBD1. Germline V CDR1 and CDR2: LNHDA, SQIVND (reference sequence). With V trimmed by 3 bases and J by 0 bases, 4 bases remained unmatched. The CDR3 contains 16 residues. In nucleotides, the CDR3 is TGTGCCAGTAGTATCCAGGACAGGCCGAACACCGGGGAGCTGTTTTTT. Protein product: CASSIQDRPNTGELFF.

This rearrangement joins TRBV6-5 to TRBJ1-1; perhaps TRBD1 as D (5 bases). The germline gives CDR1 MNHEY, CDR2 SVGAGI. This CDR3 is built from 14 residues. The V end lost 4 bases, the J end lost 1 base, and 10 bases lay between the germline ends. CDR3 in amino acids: CASSSPGRNTEAFF. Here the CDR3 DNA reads TGTGCCAGCAGTTCCCCAGGGCGGAACACTGAAGCTTTCTTT.